A selection of T cell receptor beta chains follows, all from one sample in a study of blood T cells in healthy people across ages. Each CDR3 protein gets one entry after TCRdb re-called the 5' RACE reads with MiXCR. Of approximately 1.5 million distinct CDR3 sequences in the sample, about 32% are singletons; the top ten hold roughly 10%. Source material: blood. These receptors all come from a woman aged 25 to 39 in good health. The CDR3 runs from the conserved cysteine through the conserved F or W. The order of the fields is V gene, J gene, CDR3 protein.

TRBV6-1	NA	CTSSPPGQMETQYF
TRBV29-1	TRBJ2-1	CSVVTGTSGVNEQFF
TRBV21-1	TRBJ1-5	CASSKEGGSNQPQHF
TRBV28	TRBJ1-1	CASTERNAEAFF
TRBV28	TRBJ1-5	CASSLRGSRNQPQHF
TRBV9	TRBJ2-5	CASSASGGTGETQYF
TRBV12-3/TRBV12-4	TRBJ1-1	CASSLRARDTEAFF
TRBV6-1	TRBJ1-2	CASSVWGQGTVPDGYTF
TRBV5-1	TRBJ2-7	CASSPDSGRASEQYF
TRBV27	TRBJ1-5	CASSPQRRGGQPQHF
TRBV7-9	TRBJ2-7	CASSPLLGLAYEQYF
TRBV4-1	TRBJ2-1	CASSQDRWGQGFNEQFF
TRBV6-5	TRBJ2-7	CASRASGSSEQYF
TRBV21-1	TRBJ1-1	CASVGRAGGTEAFF
TRBV7-3	TRBJ2-3	CASSLSSPRAGADTQYF
TRBV7-3	TRBJ2-7	CASSSPEGEQYF
TRBV4-1	TRBJ2-3	CASTKTGGLATDTQYF
TRBV6-1	NA	CASSEKPGGTFGSYEQYF
TRBV7-3	TRBJ2-3	CASSLTGGGLTDTQYF
TRBV29-1	TRBJ1-3	CSVEGETSGNTIYF
TRBV4-1	TRBJ1-1	CASSQEWTKGTEAFF
TRBV6-1	TRBJ1-5	CASRGGDSNQPQHF
TRBV7-6	TRBJ2-7	CASSSPPGTVPLEQYF
TRBV2	TRBJ2-7	CASKSGTPYEQYF
TRBV2	TRBJ2-7	CASSTDSYEQYF
TRBV4-1	TRBJ2-7	CASSHSSGLVGYEHYF
TRBV27	TRBJ2-3	CASSFFTSGMNTQYF
TRBV15	TRBJ1-1	CATSRAGDRLGRGTEAFF
TRBV29-1	TRBJ1-2	CSVEEEGAYYGYTF
TRBV4-1	TRBJ2-5	CASSLGMGPGGSEQYF
TRBV5-1	TRBJ2-5	CASSLAGGRQETQYF
TRBV5-1	TRBJ2-3	CASSLSSPRTDTQYF
TRBV11-2	TRBJ2-7	CASSPDSASSYEQYF
TRBV6-4	TRBJ2-1	CASSVGLAGAEQFF
TRBV3-1	TRBJ2-7	CASSQDGARLDEQYF
TRBV7-3	TRBJ2-2	CASSLLGQANTGELFF
TRBV29-1	TRBJ1-2	CSGGRGPPYGYTF
TRBV5-1	TRBJ2-5	CASSGGGLAAEKTQYF
TRBV20-1	TRBJ1-4	CSARDRRSTNEKLFF
TRBV18	TRBJ2-5	CASSPPGGHQETQYF
TRBV7-2	TRBJ2-1	CASSTLGAEQFF
TRBV4-1	TRBJ2-2	CASRTFNTGELFF
TRBV20-1	TRBJ2-3	CSATVPASTDTQYF
TRBV20-1	TRBJ1-1	CSVRTGQNTEAFF
TRBV9	TRBJ2-3	CASSLRGQTTDTQYF
TRBV20-1	TRBJ2-5	CSARKPGQGVLETQYF
TRBV7-9	TRBJ2-1	CASSSTPGTRRYNEQFF
TRBV18	TRBJ2-7	CASSPPYRSYEQYF
TRBV11-2	TRBJ1-6	CASSLGKASYNSPLHF
TRBV12-3/TRBV12-4	TRBJ2-3	CASSPSRRDTQYF
TRBV7-3	TRBJ1-1	CASSWGSPNTEAFF
TRBV13	TRBJ2-3	CASSSKGLSNTQYF
TRBV6-5	TRBJ2-5	CASSRKGYAQETQYF
TRBV20-1	TRBJ2-3	CSARDNGGDTDTQYF